The text below deals with one TCR beta chain. Its antigen is currently unknown. This entry is derived from a study of persistence of HIV-infected CD4 T cells. Overall study: The sample holds CD4+ T cells responsive to CMV or HIV-1 Gag.

Cells were stimulated with CMV-infected fibroblast lysates at roughly 10 ug/mL. CD40L/CD69 double-negative CD45RO-high memory CD4+ T cells were collected. Donors had undetectable plasma HIV-1 RNA, under 50 copies/mL, for 4+ years. This CDR3 is built from 15 residues. Per germline, CDR1 SGDLS and CDR2 YYNGEE. Trimming cost V 4 bases and J 1 base; bases outside gene matches: 7. The libraries were made with immunoSEQ version 4 in survey mode. TCRdb keeps only in-frame clones here, not all; method: immunoSEQ multiplex PCR. The table has 45,000 to 55,000 clones, about 80% seen once; the top ten hold about 3%.

This sample comprised CD4+ T cells sorted from PBMCs after roughly 19-hour stimulation, obtained from a patient who received antiretroviral therapy. This clonotype originated in an adult man with HIV who was CMV-seropositive. This sequence joins TRBV9 and TRBJ2-7, with 8 bases lining up with TRBD1. The CDR3 DNA reads TGTGCCAGCAGCCCATGGACAGGGCCGTCCTACGAGCAGTACTTC. Translated, it gives CASSPWTGPSYEQYF.